Listed below are T cell receptor beta chains from one sample, sequenced in a study of T cell responses to AZD1222 COVID-19 vaccine. Clones were sequenced by immunoSEQ multiplex PCR, and TCRdb holds only the in-frame ones, with some missing. The sample contains approximately 200,000 clones, approximately 94% of which appear only once. The sequences come from peripheral blood, collected on day 0 of AZD1222 vaccination. The receptors shown here come from an adult in good health. The CDR3 runs from the conserved cysteine through the conserved F or W. Each record gives: D gene, J gene, V gene, clone size, CDR3 DNA, CDR3 protein. The D gene is left open where the match is weak. Not all rows give a size; the values are once, few, many and, for expanded clones, a class.

>TRBD1|TRBJ2-7|TRBV28|-
TGTGCCAGCAGCATCACAGGGGGCGAGCAGTACTTC
CASSITGGEQYF
>TRBD2|TRBJ2-3|TRBV7-9|-
TGTGCCAGCAGCTTAGAGGGAGGACTAGATGCGCAGTATTTT
CASSLEGGLDAQYF
>-|TRBJ2-3|TRBV9|-
TGTGCCAGCAGCCCGCACGGTGGGAATACGCAGTATTTT
CASSPHGGNTQYF
>-|TRBJ2-3|TRBV11-3|-
TGTGCCAGCAGCAGCTGGGGGCGCGCAGATACGCAGTATTTT
CASSSWGRADTQYF
>-|TRBJ1-5|TRBV27|-
TGTGCCAGCAGTTTATCGAGGGGTCGGAATCAGCCCCAGCATTTT
CASSLSRGRNQPQHF
>-|TRBJ2-2|TRBV19|-
TGTGCCAGTAGTATAGCCTTCCAAACAGGCGGGGAGCTGTTTTTT
CASSIAFQTGGELFF
>-|TRBJ2-7|TRBV18|-
TGTGCCAGCTCGCTGCAGAAGGGGGAGGGCCACGAGCAGTACTTC
CASSLQKGEGHEQYF
>-|TRBJ2-7|TRBV29-1|-
TGCAGCGCTAAGTCAGGGATCTCCTACGAGCAGTACTTC
CSAKSGISYEQYF
>-|TRBJ1-2|TRBV4-1|once
TGCGCCAGCAGCCAGACAGGAGACTATGGCTACACCTTC
CASSQTGDYGYTF
>-|TRBJ2-2|TRBV4-2|-
TGTGCCAGCAGCCAACCACCAGGACAGTTCGGCGGGGAGCTGTTTTTT
CASSQPPGQFGGELFF
>-|TRBJ2-1|TRBV24-1|once
TGTGCCACCAGTGTGCGAGACTCCCTGCAGTTCTTC
CATSVRDSLQFF
>-|TRBJ1-4|TRBV9|-
TGTGCCAGCAGCCCAAAAGGGTGGTCTAACGAAAAACTGTTTTTT
CASSPKGWSNEKLFF
>-|TRBJ2-7|TRBV28|-
TGTGCCAGCAGTTTACTTTACTACGAGCAGTACTTC
CASSLLYYEQYF
>TRBD2|TRBJ2-1|TRBV11-1|-
TGTGCCAGCAGCCCCGGGTCTAGCGGGAGTTGGAATGAGCAGTTCTTC
CASSPGSSGSWNEQFF
>TRBD1|TRBJ1-2|TRBV12-3/TRBV12-4|-
TGTGCCAGCAGCCGGACAGGCTATGGCTACACCTTC
CASSRTGYGYTF